This is a list of T cell receptor beta chains from one sample in a study of CD8+CD57+ T cells in acquired aplastic anemia. A single record per CDR3 protein comes from TCRdb applying MiXCR to the reads. The sample carries more than 200,000 distinct CDR3 sequences, roughly 50% recorded once. Material: sorted CD4+, CD8+, or CD8+CD57+ T cells (not recorded which) from PBMCs. The source of these receptors is a human donor with aplastic anemia. Both conserved end residues are part of each CDR3. Fields, in order: CDR3 DNA, CDR3 protein, CDR3 length, J gene, clone size, D gene, V gene. D genes are given only for firm matches. A row's size may be missing; if present it is once, few, many or a size class.

cdr3_nt: TGTGCCACCAGCAGCGCCCCAGATACGCAGTATTTT
cdr3_aa: CATSSAPDTQYF
cdr3_length: 12
j_call: TRBJ2-3
clone_size: .
d_call: .
v_call: TRBV15

cdr3_nt: TGTGCCAGCAGTTTCGACAGCCCTGGGGCCAACGTCCTGACTTTC
cdr3_aa: CASSFDSPGANVLTF
cdr3_length: 15
j_call: TRBJ2-6
clone_size: .
d_call: .
v_call: TRBV27

cdr3_nt: TGTGCCAGCAGGGGTTTGGGGACAGGGGGTCTCGAGCAGTACTTC
cdr3_aa: CASRGLGTGGLEQYF
cdr3_length: 15
j_call: TRBJ2-7
clone_size: .
d_call: TRBD1
v_call: TRBV6-2/TRBV6-3

cdr3_nt: TGTGCCAGCAGCACCATGGGACTAGAGGGCAATGAGCAGTTCTTC
cdr3_aa: CASSTMGLEGNEQFF
cdr3_length: 15
j_call: TRBJ2-1
clone_size: many
d_call: TRBD2
v_call: TRBV7-3

cdr3_nt: TGCGCCAGCAGCTTGGCCGGGACAGGGGCAATTGGTAATAATTCACCCCTCCACTTT
cdr3_aa: CASSLAGTGAIGNNSPLHF
cdr3_length: 19
j_call: TRBJ1-6
clone_size: many
d_call: TRBD1
v_call: TRBV5-1

cdr3_nt: TGTGCTAGTGGACACACAGATACGCAGTATTTT
cdr3_aa: CASGHTDTQYF
cdr3_length: 11
j_call: TRBJ2-3
clone_size: many
d_call: .
v_call: TRBV12-5

cdr3_nt: TGTGCCAGTAAGACAGGGGGCGAGGAAAAACTGTTTTTT
cdr3_aa: CASKTGGEEKLFF
cdr3_length: 13
j_call: TRBJ1-4
clone_size: many
d_call: TRBD1
v_call: TRBV19

cdr3_nt: TGCGCCAGCAGCTTGGGGCTAGCGGGGGCCATAGAGACCCAGTACTTC
cdr3_aa: CASSLGLAGAIETQYF
cdr3_length: 16
j_call: TRBJ2-5
clone_size: many
d_call: TRBD2
v_call: TRBV5-1

cdr3_nt: TGCGCCAGCAGCTTGGGTGCGGGCCTCTCTGGAAACACCATATATTTT
cdr3_aa: CASSLGAGLSGNTIYF
cdr3_length: 16
j_call: TRBJ1-3
clone_size: many
d_call: .
v_call: TRBV5-1

cdr3_nt: TGCGCCAGCAGTGAGCCAACAGGGAGCTCCTACAATGAGCAGTTCTTC
cdr3_aa: CASSEPTGSSYNEQFF
cdr3_length: 16
j_call: TRBJ2-1
clone_size: .
d_call: .
v_call: TRBV10-2

cdr3_nt: TGCAGTGCTGGATTGGACAGGGCGGGCGTAGCTTTCTTT
cdr3_aa: CSAGLDRAGVAFF
cdr3_length: 13
j_call: TRBJ1-1
clone_size: .
d_call: TRBD1
v_call: TRBV20-1

cdr3_nt: TGTGCCAGTAGTCCGGTGGGAATCTACGAGCAGTACTTC
cdr3_aa: CASSPVGIYEQYF
cdr3_length: 13
j_call: TRBJ2-7
clone_size: many
d_call: .
v_call: TRBV19

cdr3_nt: TGTGCCAGCAGTTTACTAGGGGGGGAGACCCAGTACTTC
cdr3_aa: CASSLLGGETQYF
cdr3_length: 13
j_call: TRBJ2-5
clone_size: .
d_call: .
v_call: TRBV12-3/TRBV12-4

cdr3_nt: TGCAGTGCTAGCCCCGACGGCAATCAGCCCCAGCATTTT
cdr3_aa: CSASPDGNQPQHF
cdr3_length: 13
j_call: TRBJ1-5
clone_size: many
d_call: .
v_call: TRBV20-1

cdr3_nt: TGTGCCAGCAGTCACCGACAGGGGAATTATAATTCACCCCTCCACTTT
cdr3_aa: CASSHRQGNYNSPLHF
cdr3_length: 16
j_call: TRBJ1-6
clone_size: many
d_call: TRBD1
v_call: TRBV6-6

cdr3_nt: TGTGCCATCAGCCCACTTACTTTCTCACGGTCTAGCGGGGGGGCCCATGAGCAGTTCTTC
cdr3_aa: CAISPLTFSRSSGGAHEQFF
cdr3_length: 20
j_call: TRBJ2-1
clone_size: many
d_call: TRBD2
v_call: TRBV10-3

cdr3_nt: TGTGCCAGTAGTCAACAGGGGGGGCCTGACGAGCAGTACTTC
cdr3_aa: CASSQQGGPDEQYF
cdr3_length: 14
j_call: TRBJ2-7
clone_size: .
d_call: .
v_call: TRBV19

cdr3_nt: TGTGCCAGCAGTTTGAGCGGGGGGGGATACAATGAGCAGTTCTTC
cdr3_aa: CASSLSGGGYNEQFF
cdr3_length: 15
j_call: TRBJ2-1
clone_size: .
d_call: TRBD2
v_call: TRBV5-5

cdr3_nt: TGTGCCAGCAGCCCTAACGACTACGAGCAGTACTTC
cdr3_aa: CASSPNDYEQYF
cdr3_length: 12
j_call: TRBJ2-7
clone_size: many
d_call: .
v_call: TRBV11-2

cdr3_nt: TGTGCCAGCAGCTTAGCCTACGGACCAGGGACACCCCTCCACTTT
cdr3_aa: CASSLAYGPGTPLHF
cdr3_length: 15
j_call: TRBJ1-6
clone_size: few
d_call: .
v_call: TRBV7-2

cdr3_nt: TGTGCCAGTAGTCAACAGGGGGGCGAGCAGTACTTC
cdr3_aa: CASSQQGGEQYF
cdr3_length: 12
j_call: TRBJ2-7
clone_size: many
d_call: TRBD1
v_call: TRBV19

cdr3_nt: TGCGCCAGCAGCTTCGCCGGGACTAGCGGGGTATACAATGAGCAGTTCTTC
cdr3_aa: CASSFAGTSGVYNEQFF
cdr3_length: 17
j_call: TRBJ2-1
clone_size: many
d_call: TRBD2
v_call: TRBV5-1

cdr3_nt: TGCGCCAGCAGCCCGGGGGGGGCAACCTTCACAGATACGCAGTATTTT
cdr3_aa: CASSPGGATFTDTQYF
cdr3_length: 16
j_call: TRBJ2-3
clone_size: many
d_call: TRBD2
v_call: TRBV5-1

cdr3_nt: TGTGCCAGCAGCTCGGACGGACATGAAGCTTTCTTT
cdr3_aa: CASSSDGHEAFF
cdr3_length: 12
j_call: TRBJ1-1
clone_size: .
d_call: .
v_call: TRBV9

cdr3_nt: TGCAGTGCTCCGGAGCGGGGCTATGGCTACACCTTC
cdr3_aa: CSAPERGYGYTF
cdr3_length: 12
j_call: TRBJ1-2
clone_size: .
d_call: .
v_call: TRBV20-1

cdr3_nt: TGCAGTGCTGAGGGGGCTAGCGGGAATGGGTACGAGCAGTACTTC
cdr3_aa: CSAEGASGNGYEQYF
cdr3_length: 15
j_call: TRBJ2-7
clone_size: .
d_call: TRBD2
v_call: TRBV20-1

cdr3_nt: TGTGCCAGTAGTACACAGGGGACAGATACGCAGTATTTT
cdr3_aa: CASSTQGTDTQYF
cdr3_length: 13
j_call: TRBJ2-3
clone_size: few
d_call: TRBD1
v_call: TRBV19

cdr3_nt: TGTGCCAGCACCCCGGGACGGACTTTC
cdr3_aa: CASTPGRTF
cdr3_length: 9
j_call: TRBJ2-6
clone_size: .
d_call: .
v_call: TRBV5-5

cdr3_nt: TGTGCCAGCAGTTTGAATAGTCTGTACGAGCAGTACTTC
cdr3_aa: CASSLNSLYEQYF
cdr3_length: 13
j_call: TRBJ2-7
clone_size: many
d_call: .
v_call: TRBV12-3/TRBV12-4

cdr3_nt: TGCGCCAGCGGCTTGGCAGGGGTCGGGACTGAAGCTTTCTTT
cdr3_aa: CASGLAGVGTEAFF
cdr3_length: 14
j_call: TRBJ1-1
clone_size: many
d_call: .
v_call: TRBV5-1

cdr3_nt: TGTGCCAGCAGCCAAGTCCGGACATCCGATGAAGCTTTCTTT
cdr3_aa: CASSQVRTSDEAFF
cdr3_length: 14
j_call: TRBJ1-1
clone_size: .
d_call: .
v_call: TRBV3-1

cdr3_nt: TGTGCCAGCAGCCTCGGACTTGGTGGCTACACCTTC
cdr3_aa: CASSLGLGGYTF
cdr3_length: 12
j_call: TRBJ1-2
clone_size: few
d_call: .
v_call: TRBV2

cdr3_nt: TGTGCCAGCAGGGCACAGGGGAACACCGGGGAGCTGTTTTTT
cdr3_aa: CASRAQGNTGELFF
cdr3_length: 14
j_call: TRBJ2-2
clone_size: many
d_call: .
v_call: TRBV12-3/TRBV12-4

cdr3_nt: TGTGCCAGCAGCTTGATATCGGGGCTAGCGGATGAAGAGACCCAGTACTTC
cdr3_aa: CASSLISGLADEETQYF
cdr3_length: 17
j_call: TRBJ2-5
clone_size: many
d_call: TRBD2
v_call: TRBV5-6

cdr3_nt: TGTGCCAGCACCCTAGGGGACCGTGGAGAAAAACTGTTTTTT
cdr3_aa: CASTLGDRGEKLFF
cdr3_length: 14
j_call: TRBJ1-4
clone_size: many
d_call: .
v_call: TRBV12-3/TRBV12-4

cdr3_nt: TGCGCCAGCAGCCAGTACGGGACAGCGTATAATTCACCCCTCCACTTT
cdr3_aa: CASSQYGTAYNSPLHF
cdr3_length: 16
j_call: TRBJ1-6
clone_size: few
d_call: TRBD1
v_call: TRBV5-1

cdr3_nt: TGTGCCAGCAGCTTAGATGCGCTTAACTATGGCTACACCTTC
cdr3_aa: CASSLDALNYGYTF
cdr3_length: 14
j_call: TRBJ1-2
clone_size: .
d_call: .
v_call: TRBV7-9

cdr3_nt: TGTGCCAGCAGCCCCGGGAAAACCTACGAGCAGTACTTC
cdr3_aa: CASSPGKTYEQYF
cdr3_length: 13
j_call: TRBJ2-7
clone_size: .
d_call: .
v_call: TRBV7-9

cdr3_nt: TGCAGTGCAACCCCCGACAGGATAATGGGCTACACCTTC
cdr3_aa: CSATPDRIMGYTF
cdr3_length: 13
j_call: TRBJ1-2
clone_size: many
d_call: .
v_call: TRBV20-1

cdr3_nt: TGTGCCAGCAGCCCGCCGGGACAGGGTAGGAGATCACCCCTCCACTTT
cdr3_aa: CASSPPGQGRRSPLHF
cdr3_length: 16
j_call: TRBJ1-6
clone_size: .
d_call: TRBD1
v_call: TRBV7-9